This T cell receptor (beta chain) was recovered during a study of blood T cell repertoires in COVID-19. As for the study in general: Some COVID-19 samples were acute and others convalescent; all came from the United States, Italy and Spain. Sources were T cells, B-cell-depleted T cells, or PBMCs; the material itself was cDNA or gDNA.

The CDR3 length is 14 residues. V shed 1 base and J shed 5 bases, with 8 bases lying between them. Germline V gene data show CDR1 as LGHNA and CDR2 as YNFKEQ. Original analysis: Amplified reference gene primers provided the basis for estimating nucleated cell counts. TCRdb's table, derived via immunoSEQ multiplex PCR, lists solely in-frame clones and lacks some. The DNA gave D and trimming, while V, J and clone size come from that table. The sample contains roughly 230,000 clones, 82% of which appear only once. Participant ages covered roughly 18 to 89 years across 20 to 30 US areas. The chain employs TRBV4-2 and TRBJ2-2; tentative D call: TRBD2 (5 bases). The sequence derives from a woman between 55 and 75 years old who had recovered from COVID-19. The sample was PBMCs or T cells enriched from blood (not recorded which). The CDR3 nucleotides read TGTGCCAGCAGCCAAGCCGAGGGAACCGGGGAGCTGTTTTTT. Protein: CASSQAEGTGELFF.